Included here is one TCR beta chain sequence, with context. The antigen is unknown. This sample is part of a study of long-term antiretroviral therapy in people with HIV. Findings and limits, study-wide: ART adherence, viral resistance and therapy changes went unrecorded.

V gave up 3 bases and J gave up 3 bases, with 19 bases separating them. The CDR3 is 17 residues long. CDR1 LNHDA and CDR2 SQIVND come from the germline V gene (reference sequence). Version v3.0 of the immunoSEQ assay was performed at survey level. TCRdb's table, derived via immunoSEQ multiplex PCR, lists solely in-frame clones and lacks some. The repertoire includes approximately 13,000 clones, 70% to 80% of them detected once, and roughly 19% sits in the top ten. This chain joins TRBV19 and TRBJ2-3; D possibly corresponds to TRBD1 (6 bases). The clonotype comes from a man in his forties with HIV. Sequenced material: unsorted PBMCs, taken 1.3 years before starting antiretroviral therapy. The CDR3 region has the DNA TGTGCCAGTAGTATCTTCTCACAGGGTGGGGATACAGATACGCAGTATTTT. Translation: CASSIFSQGGDTDTQYF.